This TCR beta chain comes out of a study of T cell repertoires in cytomegalovirus infection. With 6 bases removed from V and 4 bases from J, the gap between germline ends came to 18 bases. Germline lookup yields CDR1 DFQATT and CDR2 SNEGSKA (reference sequence). The CDR3 sequence is 14 residues long. TCRdb recomputed calls from the reads with MiXCR, one row per CDR3 protein. The sample consists of 800,000 to 950,000 distinct CDR3 sequences, about 33% of them appearing once. Whole-study results and caveats: CMV-specific HLA-C-restricted TCR beta clonotypes dominated the ex vivo response.

As regards this clonotype: What it recognizes is unknown.

The specimen was cultured CD8+ T cells from PBMCs, collected from culture after CMV antigen stimulation. The source of this sequence is a human donor in good health (CMV status not recorded). Some clones in this sample may be carry-over from other donors' samples. The chain employs TRBV20-1 and TRBJ2-5; D may be TRBD1 (6 bases). CDR3 sequence: CSAAAGARRETQYF. In nucleotides, the CDR3 is TGCAGTGCAGCTGCAGGGGCCCGACGAGAGACCCAGTACTTC.